Detailed here is one TCR beta chain. Antigen unknown. All participating donors were Caucasian adults from Nashville, Tennessee. V lost 3 bases and J lost 2, with 8 bases in between. This CDR3 has 13 amino acids. Germline loops: CDR1 SGDLS, CDR2 YYNGEE. The data were obtained in a study of shared clonotypes between healthy human individuals. General study points: On the whole, naive subsets had larger estimated richness than memory subsets had. Although depth was large, rarefaction showed that sequencing of the sorted subsets was incomplete.

Genomic DNA per cell subset filled all wells of several immunoSEQ plates. Libraries were prepared by immunoSEQ multiplex PCR; TCRdb keeps only in-frame clonotypes and omits some of them. This repertoire shows about 1.1 million clones, around 78% found once; its top ten account for 0.52%. The rearrangement uses TRBV9 and TRBJ1-1; D is ambiguous. This clonotype was sampled from a man younger than 35 in good health. Some clones in this sample may be carry-over from other donors' samples. The sequenced sample was memory CD4+ T cells from PBMCs. The subset was: CD45RA-negative fraction. For the CDR3, the DNA is TGTGCCAGCAGCGAGATAGGCAACACTGAAGCTTTCTTT. This encodes CASSEIGNTEAFF. Looking up the rest from reference TRBV9 and TRBJ1-1 gives the full variable domain: DSGVTQTPKHLITATGQRVTLRCSPRSGDLSVYWYQQSLDQGLQFLIQYYNGEERAKGNILERFSAQQFPDLHSELNLSSLELGDSALYFCASSEIGNTEAFFGQGTRLTVV.